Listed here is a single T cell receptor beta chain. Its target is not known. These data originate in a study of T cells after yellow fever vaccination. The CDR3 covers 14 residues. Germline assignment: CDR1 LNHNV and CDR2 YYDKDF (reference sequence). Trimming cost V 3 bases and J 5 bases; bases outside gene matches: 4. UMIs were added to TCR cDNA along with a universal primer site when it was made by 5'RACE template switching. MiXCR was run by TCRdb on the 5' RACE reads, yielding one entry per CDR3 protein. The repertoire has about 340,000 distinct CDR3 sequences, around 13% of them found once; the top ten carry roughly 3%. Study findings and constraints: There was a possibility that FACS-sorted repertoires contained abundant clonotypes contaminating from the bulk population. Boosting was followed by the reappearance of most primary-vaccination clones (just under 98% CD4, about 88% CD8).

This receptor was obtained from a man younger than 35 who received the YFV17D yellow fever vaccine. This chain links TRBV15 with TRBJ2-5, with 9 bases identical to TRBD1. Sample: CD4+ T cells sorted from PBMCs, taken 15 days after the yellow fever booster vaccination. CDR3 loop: CATSSTGGWETQYF. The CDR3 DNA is TGTGCCACCAGCAGTACAGGGGGCTGGGAGACCCAGTACTTC.